This T cell receptor beta chain was identified in a study of blood T cells in healthy people across ages. V gave up 1 base and J gave up 7 bases, with 14 bases separating them. CDR1 is DFQATT, CDR2 SNEGSKA, per germline (reference sequence). This CDR3 region has 15 residues. Primers used in a second PCR of about 7 to 11 cycles were a sample-barcoded 5' primer and a J-beta primer mix. TCRdb processed the 5' RACE reads anew with MiXCR; each CDR3 protein has one entry. The sample has approximately 690,000 distinct CDR3 sequences, less than 45% seen once; the top ten hold 25% to 35%. Every sample had a minimum of 6 million PBMCs isolated. Total RNA, at least 5 micrograms per sample, was extracted from PBMCs. This clonotype was seen ten or more times.

The J gene is TRBJ1-6, the V gene TRBV20-1; D is possibly TRBD1 (5 bases). Sample: blood. The sequence was collected from a man of 80 years or more in good health. DNA for the CDR3: TGCAGTGCTAGAGGGAACAGGCCCTCAAATTCACCCCTCCACTTT. Amino acid sequence: CSARGNRPSNSPLHF.